The rows below give T cell receptor beta chains drawn from one sample of a study of blood T cell repertoires in COVID-19. Here immunoSEQ multiplex PCR was the method, and the copy in TCRdb shows in-frame clones only, minus some. The table includes about 280,000 clones, approximately 85% detected once. The sample comprised peripheral blood. These receptors originate from a human donor in a cohort sampled during active COVID-19. CDR3s include the opening cysteine and the closing phenylalanine or tryptophan. D genes are given only for firm matches. Not every row has a clone size; where given, it reads once, few, many or a size class.

v_call	d_call	j_call	clone_size	cdr3_nt	cdr3_aa
TRBV2	-	TRBJ1-3	-	TGTGCCAGCAGTGAGATGGGGCGCGCTGGAAACACCATATATTTT	CASSEMGRAGNTIYF
TRBV7-7	TRBD2	TRBJ2-5	-	TGTGCCAGCAGCTCCTCTAGCGGGTACCAAGAGACCCAGTACTTC	CASSSSSGYQETQYF
TRBV6-5	-	TRBJ1-1	few	TGTGCCAGCAGCCCGACCGACAATTTGAACACTGAAGCTTTCTTT	CASSPTDNLNTEAFF
TRBV4-1	-	TRBJ2-7	-	TGCGCCAGCAGCCAACGTCCAGACTACGAGCAGTACTTC	CASSQRPDYEQYF
TRBV6-6	TRBD1	TRBJ2-6	-	TGTGCCAGCAGTCCGGGACAGGGGGCTCTTTCTGGGGCCAACGTCCTGACTTTC	CASSPGQGALSGANVLTF
TRBV7-3	TRBD1	TRBJ2-6	-	TGTGCCAGCAGCTCCCGACAGGGCCGCTCTGGGGCCAACGTCCTGACTTTC	CASSSRQGRSGANVLTF
TRBV5-1	-	TRBJ1-3	-	TGCGCCAGCAGCTTTTGGACACCACCCTCTGGAAACACCATATATTTT	CASSFWTPPSGNTIYF
TRBV6-2/TRBV6-3	-	TRBJ1-5	once	TGTGCCAGCAGTTACTCTTTAATAGATCAGCCCCAGCATTTT	CASSYSLIDQPQHF
TRBV5-4	-	TRBJ2-7	-	TGTGCCAGCAGCTCTTCTAGTGGCGAGCAGTACTTC	CASSSSSGEQYF
TRBV5-1	TRBD2	TRBJ2-5	-	TGCGCCAGCAGCTGGTCGGGGGGTAGCGGAGTCAAAGAGACCCAGTACTTC	CASSWSGGSGVKETQYF
TRBV5-1	-	TRBJ2-2	-	TGCGCCAGCAGCCCCAAGAACACCGGGGAGCTGTTTTTT	CASSPKNTGELFF
TRBV18	TRBD1	TRBJ1-5	-	TGTGCCAGCTCACCAGGGGGCAGGGGGCTTCAGCCCCAGCATTTT	CASSPGGRGLQPQHF
TRBV27	-	TRBJ2-3	-	TGTGCCAGCAGCCGGGAGGGACAGAGGTTTACGCAGTATTTT	CASSREGQRFTQYF
TRBV15	TRBD1	TRBJ2-1	-	TGTGCCACCAGCAACCCGACAGGGGGGAATTGGTTTCGGGATGAGCAGTTCTTC	CATSNPTGGNWFRDEQFF
TRBV6-5	-	TRBJ2-1	-	TGTGCCAGCAGAAGGGTTGGGACACTGCAGTTCTTC	CASRRVGTLQFF
TRBV19	TRBD1	TRBJ2-3	-	TGTGCCAGTAGTACCCGACAGGGGCAGTTCGCAGATACGCAGTATTTT	CASSTRQGQFADTQYF
TRBV7-2	-	TRBJ1-5	-	TGTGCCAGCAGCTTAGACCGGGAGGGGGCCCAGCATTTT	CASSLDREGAQHF
TRBV3-1/TRBV3-2	-	TRBJ1-1	-	TGTGCCAGCAGCCAAAAAGTTGCGGGGACTGAAGCTTTCTTT	CASSQKVAGTEAFF
TRBV29-1	TRBD1	TRBJ2-4	-	TGCAGCGTTGTTGGGACAGGGGGAAACATTCAGTACTTC	CSVVGTGGNIQYF
TRBV7-9	-	TRBJ1-3	-	TGTGCCAGCAGCCCGAGGCGGGCCTCTGGAAACACCATATATTTT	CASSPRRASGNTIYF
TRBV10-3	TRBD2	TRBJ2-7	once	TGTGCGGCTAGCGGGAGGGCGAGCTCCTACGAGCAGTACTTC	CAASGRASSYEQYF
TRBV25-1	TRBD1	TRBJ2-3	few	TGTGCCAGCAGTGACCCCGGGACAGGGAGAGATACGCAGTATTTT	CASSDPGTGRDTQYF
TRBV28	-	TRBJ1-3	few	TGTGCCAGCTACCCGGGGGGGCTGGCTGGAAACACCATATATTTT	CASYPGGLAGNTIYF
TRBV19	-	TRBJ1-1	-	TGTGCCAGTAACCTGAGAGGGGGGGGCGGCACTGAAGCTTTCTTT	CASNLRGGGGTEAFF
TRBV27	-	TRBJ2-1	-	TGTGCCAGCGGGACTTACCCCAATGAGCAGTTCTTC	CASGTYPNEQFF
TRBV11-3	TRBD2	TRBJ2-3	-	TGTGCCAGCAGCTTGGGGACTAGCGGGAGGGCAGATACGCAGTATTTT	CASSLGTSGRADTQYF
TRBV7-8	-	TRBJ2-7	-	TGTGCCAGCAGCTTAGATCAGGATTCCGAGCAGTACTTC	CASSLDQDSEQYF
TRBV19	-	TRBJ2-5	-	TGTGCCAGTAGTATAGTGGCCACAGGGAAAGAGACCCAGTACTTC	CASSIVATGKETQYF
TRBV19	-	TRBJ2-7	-	TGTGCCAGTAGTATACTCCGACCGACTCTTCACGAGCAGTACTTC	CASSILRPTLHEQYF
TRBV24-1	TRBD2	TRBJ2-1	once	TGTGCCACCAGTGATAGCGGGGCCTTCAATGAGCAGTTCTTC	CATSDSGAFNEQFF
TRBV7-9	-	TRBJ2-7	once	TGTGCCAGCAGCTCGTACAGGGTAGTCAACGAGCAGTACTTC	CASSSYRVVNEQYF
TRBV19	-	TRBJ1-2	once	TGTGCCAGTAGAGAGGAGGGTTTACGATTCGGCTACACCTTC	CASREEGLRFGYTF
TRBV2	TRBD1	TRBJ1-6	-	TGTGCCAGCAGCCTGAACAGGGGTGGCAATTCACCCCTCCACTTT	CASSLNRGGNSPLHF
TRBV30	TRBD1	TRBJ1-2	-	TGTGCCTGGAGTGTTGCGGACAGGGGGCATGGCTACACCTTC	CAWSVADRGHGYTF
TRBV28	-	TRBJ1-5	-	TGTGCCAGCAGTTTATTAGTACAGGTTAGTTATCAGCCCCAGCATTTT	CASSLLVQVSYQPQHF
TRBV19	-	TRBJ1-3	-	TGTGCCAGTAGTATACCCCCGGTTTTTTCTGGAAACACCATATATTTT	CASSIPPVFSGNTIYF
TRBV4-1	-	TRBJ2-5	-	TGCGCCAGCAGCCAAGATTGGGCAGAGACCCAGTACTTC	CASSQDWAETQYF
TRBV27	TRBD2	TRBJ2-3	-	TGTGCCAGCTCCCCGCGGGGGGGTACGCAGTATTTT	CASSPRGGTQYF
TRBV6-5	-	TRBJ1-5	-	TGTGCCAATGGGCAGCGCAATCAGCCCCAGCATTTT	CANGQRNQPQHF
TRBV29-1	-	TRBJ2-1	few	TGCAGCGTTGAAGCGACTAGAGGTGAGTCCTACAATGAGCAGTTCTTC	CSVEATRGESYNEQFF
TRBV21-1	-	TRBJ2-7	-	TGTGCCAGCCTCTTGACCCCCGGGACAGTCTCCTACGAGCAGTACTTC	CASLLTPGTVSYEQYF
TRBV5-1	-	TRBJ2-1	-	TGCGCCAGCAGCTTGGTTCAGGGGCACAATGAGCAGTTCTTC	CASSLVQGHNEQFF
TRBV4-2	TRBD2	TRBJ2-3	once	TGTGCCAGCAGCCAAGGCGTAGGTGGAGTGGGTAGCGGGAACACAGATACGCAGTATTTT	CASSQGVGGVGSGNTDTQYF
TRBV6-6	TRBD2	TRBJ2-1	-	TGTGCCAGCAGTTACTTGGCTAGCGGATACAATGAGCAGTTCTTC	CASSYLASGYNEQFF
TRBV9	TRBD1	TRBJ1-1	-	TGTGCCAGCAGTGCCACTGGGGGGGACAGGGGCACTGAAGCTTTCTTT	CASSATGGDRGTEAFF
TRBV4-2	-	TRBJ2-7	-	TGTGCCAGCAGCCAAGGCGTGGCGGGACCGCGAGCCAAGCAGTACTTC	CASSQGVAGPRAKQYF
TRBV6-6	-	TRBJ2-4	-	TGTGCCAGCAGCCCCGCGGGTGGTGGTGGCAAAAACATTCAGTACTTC	CASSPAGGGGKNIQYF
TRBV3-1/TRBV3-2	TRBD2	TRBJ2-1	-	TGTGCCAGCAGCCAAGGACTAGCGGGAGAAGAGCAGTTCTTC	CASSQGLAGEEQFF
TRBV30	-	TRBJ2-7	-	TGTGCCTGGAGTGGGACAGTGCCCACCTACGAGCAGTACTTC	CAWSGTVPTYEQYF
TRBV19	-	TRBJ2-2	-	TGTGCCAGTAGTATAAGGAAACGGGGGATCGTAAACACCGGGGAGCTGTTTTTT	CASSIRKRGIVNTGELFF
TRBV7-2	-	TRBJ2-3	-	TGTGCCAGCAGCAAAGACTCCTATAGCACAGATACGCAGTATTTT	CASSKDSYSTDTQYF
TRBV7-2	-	TRBJ2-7	-	TGTGCCAGCAGCTTAGCGCAAGGGCAGGGCGAGCAGTACTTC	CASSLAQGQGEQYF
TRBV6-5	-	TRBJ1-3	-	TGTGCCAGCAGTACCAGTTCTGGAAACACCATATATTTT	CASSTSSGNTIYF
TRBV5-4	TRBD2	TRBJ2-5	-	TGTGCCAGCAGCTTACTAGCGGGAGGGGGGCAAGAGACCCAGTACTTC	CASSLLAGGGQETQYF
TRBV5-1	-	TRBJ2-4	-	TGCGCCAGCAGCTTGGGAGATTTCGGCAGGTCGGTCAAAAACATTCAGTACTTC	CASSLGDFGRSVKNIQYF